The 20 T cell receptor beta chains below come from one sample, sequenced in a study of T cell repertoires in cytomegalovirus infection. TCRdb used MiXCR to reprocess the reads, holding one entry per CDR3 protein. The data contain around 740,000 distinct CDR3 sequences, approximately 34% of them singletons. Sample: PBMCs. The receptors were sampled from a human donor in good health (CMV status not recorded). Some clones in this sample may be carry-over from other donors' samples.

J is TRBJ2-7 and V is TRBV27; 7 nucleotides match TRBD1. CDR3 size: 16 residues. V trimming: 0 bases; J trimming: 1 base; junction bases outside the gene matches: 6. The germline CDR1 and CDR2 sequences are MNHEY and SMNVEV (reference sequence). CDR3 residues: CASSLSWDSSSYEQYF. CDR3 sequence (DNA): TGTGCCAGCAGTTTATCGTGGGACAGCAGTTCCTACGAGCAGTACTTC.

This chain links TRBV19 with TRBJ2-3; TRBD1 might be the D (5 bases). CDR3 length equals 17 residues. CDR1 is LNHDA and CDR2 is SQIVND in the germline V gene (reference sequence). Trimming took off 6 bases at V and 0 bases at J, with 19 bases between the two ends. CDR3 DNA: TGTGCCAGTAGGCCGAACCAAAGGGGATCTAGCACAGATACGCAGTATTTT. This codes for CASRPNQRGSSTDTQYF.

The CDR3 coding sequence is TGTGCCATCAGTGACTCAGGGATCCCGAACACTGAAGCTTTCTTT. It codes for CAISDSGIPNTEAFF. The rearrangement links TRBV10-3 to TRBJ1-1; possible D gene TRBD1, 5 bases. Germline V gene sequence: CDR1 ENHRY, CDR2 SYGVKD. The CDR3 extends over 15 amino acids. With 3 bases removed from V and 1 base from J, the gap between germline ends came to 12 bases.

This clonotype was seen a handful of times. The chain joins TRBV7-2 to TRBJ2-5; TRBD2 agrees at 7 bases. The CDR3 extends over 13 amino acids. CDR1 and CDR2 from the germline V gene are SGHTA and FQGNSA. CDR3 in amino acids: CATGGGRSETQYF. CDR3 DNA sequence: TGTGCGACGGGAGGCGGGAGATCGGAGACCCAGTACTTC.

This chain joins TRBV7-4 and TRBJ1-1; D is unclear. V was clipped by 6 bases and J by 5 bases, with 16 bases between them. Germline V gene lookup returns CDR1 SGHVT and CDR2 SQSDAQ. The CDR3 runs to 14 residues. The CDR3 nucleotides are TGTGCCAGCAGGCGAGTAGCCATAGGTACTGAAGCTTTCTTT. It encodes CASRRVAIGTEAFF.

The rearrangement links TRBV5-6 to TRBJ1-1; D is ambiguous. Germline CDR1 is SGHDT and CDR2 is YYEEEE. This CDR3 has 11 amino acids. Deletions cut 5 bases from V and 7 bases from J, with 9 bases between. The CDR3 DNA follows: TGTGCCAGCAGATGGCCCTTTGAAGCTTTCTTT. Amino acid sequence: CASRWPFEAFF.

This clonotype appeared once. The rearrangement joins TRBV12-3 or TRBV12-4 to TRBJ2-3, with 10 bases matching TRBD2. J gave up 4 bases and V 5 bases, and 9 bases lay outside the gene matches. This CDR3 has 16 amino acids. The DNA of the CDR3 is TGTGCCAGCAGTCCCGAAGCGGGAGGGGGGGCAGATACGCAGTATTTT. It is translated as CASSPEAGGGADTQYF.

The chain uses TRBV6-6 and TRBJ1-1; no reliable D call. CDR3 size: 10 residues. Germline loops: CDR1 MNHNY, CDR2 SVGAGI (reference sequence). The V and J ends lost 6 bases and 7 bases respectively, with 6 bases between them. CDR3: CASSQSEAFF. CDR3 nucleotide sequence: TGTGCCAGCAGCCAGAGTGAAGCTTTCTTT.

The V gene is TRBV6-1, the J gene TRBJ1-1; D is unclear. The V gene's germline CDR1 is MNHNS and CDR2 SASEGT. V gave up 2 bases and J gave up 1 base, with 11 bases separating them. The CDR3 runs 15 residues. In DNA form, the CDR3 reads TGTGCCAGCAGTGAAAGGCTGAAGGGGAACACTGAAGCTTTCTTT. Encoded protein: CASSERLKGNTEAFF.

This clonotype was seen a handful of times. The chain uses TRBV10-3 and TRBJ1-5; the D gene is possibly TRBD1 (6 bases). The length of the CDR3 is 12 residues. Trimming cost V 11 bases and J 9 bases, with 17 bases left between them. Germline CDR1 reads ENHRY; CDR2 reads SYGVKD. The CDR3 DNA follows: TGTGCCTCCGAGGGGGTTAGGGGGCCCCAGCATTTT. Its protein product is CASEGVRGPQHF.

To note about this clonotype: The junction differs from germline at one of its ends, possibly a read error. The chain couples TRBV4-3 to TRBJ2-3; D perhaps matches TRBD2 (6 bases). The CDR3 spans 12 residues. Germline loops: CDR1 LGHNA, CDR2 YSLEER. For the CDR3, the DNA is TGCGCCAGCAGCCAAGGGCGGGATACGCAGTATTGG. It encodes CASSQGRDTQYW.

This clonotype was counted at least ten times. The chain uses TRBV10-3 and TRBJ2-1; possible D gene TRBD2, 5 bases. CDR1 and CDR2 from the germline V gene are ENHRY and SYGVKD. V shed 6 bases and J shed 13 bases, with 13 bases lying between them. The CDR3 has 11 amino acids. The chain's CDR3 is CAIRILGEQFF. The CDR3 DNA follows: TGTGCCATCAGGATACTAGGAGAACAGTTCTTC.

This chain joins TRBV2 and TRBJ1-5; a weak D match, TRBD1 (6 bases). Germline values: CDR1 SNHLY, CDR2 FYNNEI. This CDR3 contains 15 residues. V shed 7 bases and J shed 6 bases, with 19 bases lying between them. CDR3 residues: CASTGDLARGQPQHF. CDR3 DNA sequence: TGTGCCAGCACAGGGGATCTAGCGCGCGGTCAGCCCCAGCATTTT.

This clonotype was detected a few times. The CDR3 DNA follows: TGCGCCAGCAGCCAAGATGGGTCAGGACAGGCTGATAGGGCACCCCTCCACTTT. Its protein product is CASSQDGSGQADRAPLHF. The J gene is TRBJ1-6, the V gene TRBV4-1; 7 bases agree with TRBD1. Trimming cost V 0 bases and J 11 bases; bases outside gene matches: 16. The CDR3 consists of 18 residues. Germline CDR1 is MGHRA and CDR2 is YSYEKL.

A few counts support this clonotype. The rearrangement links TRBV10-3 to TRBJ1-2; D may be TRBD1 (6 bases). Germline values: CDR1 ENHRY, CDR2 SYGVKD. The ends were cut back, 5 bases at V and 6 bases at J, with 10 bases in the middle. The CDR3 length is 12 residues. The CDR3 is CAISPRGDGYTF. The CDR3 DNA reads as TGTGCCATCAGTCCCAGGGGAGATGGCTACACCTTC.

The chain links TRBV5-1 to TRBJ2-5; 13 positions match TRBD2. CDR3 length: 16 residues. In germline, CDR1 is SGHRS, CDR2 YFSETQ. After removal of 5 bases from V and 0 bases from J, the junction contained 4 bases not matched to a gene. Here the CDR3 DNA reads TGCGCCAGCAGAACTGGACTAGCGGGAGACCAAGAGACCCAGTACTTC. As protein: CASRTGLAGDQETQYF.

This clonotype was seen a handful of times. The V call is TRBV20-1, the J call TRBJ2-7, with D possibly matching TRBD2 (6 bases). The CDR3 covers 13 residues. CDR1 and CDR2 (germline): DFQATT, SNEGSKA (reference sequence). With 5 bases removed from V and 0 bases from J, the gap between germline ends came to 11 bases. The CDR3 DNA reads TGCAGTGCTGAGGGAGGCCACTCCTACGAGCAGTACTTC. Translating gives CSAEGGHSYEQYF.

The CDR3 reads CASSEGDGTDTQYF. The DNA for the CDR3 is TGCGCCAGCAGTGAGGGAGACGGCACAGATACGCAGTATTTT. The chain has TRBV5-1 and TRBJ2-3, with D perhaps TRBD2 (5 bases). From germline, CDR1 is SGHRS and CDR2 YFSETQ. The length of the CDR3 is 14 residues. V lost 5 bases and J lost 1, with 11 bases in between. Supplemented by reference TRBV5-1 and TRBJ2-3, the full variable domain reads KAGVTQTPRYLIKTRGQQVTLSCSPISGHRSVSWYQQTPGQGLQFLFEYFSETQRNKGNFPGRFSGRQFSNSRSEMNVSTLELGDSALYLCASSEGDGTDTQYFGPGTRLTVL.

This clonotype was recorded a few times. The chain links TRBV12-3 or TRBV12-4 to TRBJ1-5; TRBD1 might be the D (5 bases). This CDR3 comprises 16 residues. Trimming took off 1 base at V and 5 bases at J, with 15 bases between the two ends. CDR3 residues: CASSLVGGAVHQPQHF. CDR3 bases: TGTGCCAGCAGTTTAGTGGGGGGAGCGGTCCATCAGCCCCAGCATTTT.

A remark on this clonotype: One base away lies a much larger clone, so this may be a sequencing read error. The CDR3 DNA sequence: TGCGCCAGCAGCCAAGACTCAGTGAAAAATTCACCCCTCCACTTT. Residues: CASSQDSVKNSPLHF. The gene calls are TRBV4-1 and TRBJ1-6; unclear D gene. There are 15 residues in the CDR3. CDR1 MGHRA and CDR2 YSYEKL come from the germline V gene. V lost 0 bases to trimming and J lost 7 bases, with 10 bases between them.